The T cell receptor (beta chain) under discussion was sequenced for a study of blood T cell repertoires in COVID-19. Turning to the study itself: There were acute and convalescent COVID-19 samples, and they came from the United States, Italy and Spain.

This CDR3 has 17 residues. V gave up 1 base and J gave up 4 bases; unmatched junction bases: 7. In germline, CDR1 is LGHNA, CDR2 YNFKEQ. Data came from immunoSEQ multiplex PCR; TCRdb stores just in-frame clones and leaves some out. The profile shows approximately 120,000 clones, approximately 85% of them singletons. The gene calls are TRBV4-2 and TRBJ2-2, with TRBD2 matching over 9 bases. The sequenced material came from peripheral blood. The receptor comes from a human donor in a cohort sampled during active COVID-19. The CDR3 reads CASSQVGTSLLTGELFF. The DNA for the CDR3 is TGTGCCAGCAGCCAAGTGGGGACTAGCTTGCTCACCGGGGAGCTGTTTTTT.